This is a list of T cell receptor beta chains from one sample in a study of T-cell reconstitution after alpha-beta-depleted transplantation in children. TCRdb reprocessed the PCR reads via MiXCR and lists one record per CDR3 protein. The sample includes hundreds of thousands of distinct CDR3 sequences, around 19% of them seen just once. The source was PBMCs from the stem cell graft donor, collected from the stem cell graft. The receptors derive from a human donor who donated a stem cell graft to a child with acute lymphoblastic leukemia. The CDR3 runs from the conserved cysteine through the conserved F or W. Each record gives: J gene, V gene, clone size, CDR3 protein. Some rows mark clone size as missing; the rest say once, few, many or name a class of expanded clone.

J: TRBJ2-7; V: TRBV6-5; size: NA; CDR3: CASSYFLSGDTYEQYF
J: TRBJ2-5; V: TRBV19; size: NA; CDR3: CASNGRQGQETQYF
J: TRBJ2-7; V: TRBV9; size: NA; CDR3: CASSVPPGNEQYF
J: TRBJ2-5; V: TRBV9; size: NA; CDR3: CASSVEASGSGETQYF
J: TRBJ2-1; V: TRBV4-1; size: NA; CDR3: CASSQGQGIDEQFF
J: TRBJ2-2; V: TRBV5-1; size: few; CDR3: CASSHRQGTGELFF
J: TRBJ2-5; V: TRBV4-1; size: few; CDR3: CASSQRGSGTSAETQYF
J: TRBJ2-5; V: TRBV7-8; size: many; CDR3: CASSLRGRETQYF
J: TRBJ2-1; V: TRBV9; size: NA; CDR3: CASSVGTDSLLGNEQFF
J: TRBJ2-4; V: TRBV5-1; size: NA; CDR3: CASSLAPRTLAKNIQYF
J: TRBJ2-6; V: TRBV9; size: few; CDR3: CASSVAIDSGANVLTF
J: TRBJ2-7; V: TRBV18; size: few; CDR3: CASSQRTSGNIYEQYF
J: TRBJ2-7; V: TRBV9; size: few; CDR3: CASSVAGGLALYEQYF
J: TRBJ2-1; V: TRBV30; size: NA; CDR3: CAWSRASGNEQFF
J: TRBJ2-5; V: TRBV9; size: few; CDR3: CASSSPPRETQYF
J: TRBJ2-7; V: TRBV11-2; size: NA; CDR3: CASSYVTYEQYF
J: TRBJ2-5; V: TRBV20-1; size: NA; CDR3: CSARDKRTSDYQETQYF
J: TRBJ2-5; V: TRBV4-1; size: NA; CDR3: CASSQERETQYF
J: TRBJ2-7; V: TRBV5-1; size: NA; CDR3: CASSLFGNAAYEQYF
J: TRBJ2-1; V: TRBV6-1; size: few; CDR3: CASRTGSLAATNEQFF
J: TRBJ2-1; V: TRBV27; size: NA; CDR3: CASSPTTSGRPNEQFF
J: TRBJ2-7; V: TRBV27; size: NA; CDR3: CASKPSDSSYEQYF
J: TRBJ1-5; V: TRBV7-3; size: few; CDR3: CASSLERGIGPQHF
J: TRBJ2-7; V: TRBV5-1; size: NA; CDR3: CASSLFSGYTYEQYF
J: TRBJ2-7; V: TRBV20-1; size: NA; CDR3: CSARDRTRTYEQYF
J: TRBJ2-5; V: TRBV29-1; size: NA; CDR3: CSALDRYQETQYF
J: TRBJ1-4; V: TRBV19; size: NA; CDR3: CASSALRNRVEKLFF
J: TRBJ2-7; V: TRBV20-1; size: NA; CDR3: CSARRLRGTSQAPVEQYF
J: TRBJ2-1; V: TRBV12-3/TRBV12-4; size: NA; CDR3: CASRKRSEQFF
J: TRBJ1-5; V: TRBV29-1; size: NA; CDR3: CSVAQGWNQPQHF
J: TRBJ1-5; V: TRBV12-3/TRBV12-4; size: few; CDR3: CASSLEGALNQPQHF
J: TRBJ2-7; V: TRBV29-1; size: many; CDR3: CSVEETRTGALYEQYF
J: TRBJ2-2; V: TRBV5-1; size: NA; CDR3: CASSFGQGATGELFF
J: TRBJ2-3; V: TRBV5-1; size: few; CDR3: CASSNRLLAADTQYF
J: TRBJ2-1; V: TRBV29-1; size: NA; CDR3: CSVASRGNEQFF
J: TRBJ1-2; V: TRBV20-1; size: NA; CDR3: CCARDQLAARAEYGYTF
J: TRBJ2-3; V: TRBV27; size: NA; CDR3: CASRIAEASTDTQYF
J: TRBJ2-1; V: TRBV6-4; size: NA; CDR3: CASPKGRTPFF
J: TRBJ1-1; V: TRBV29-1; size: few; CDR3: CSVERFSEAFF
J: TRBJ2-3; V: TRBV20-1; size: NA; CDR3: CSARSQGWADTQYF
J: TRBJ2-5; V: TRBV29-1; size: NA; CDR3: CSVDSGQGIWEETQYF
J: TRBJ2-1; V: TRBV9; size: NA; CDR3: CASSGSSGSSYNEQFF
J: TRBJ2-3; V: TRBV12-3/TRBV12-4; size: few; CDR3: CASSDPSTGGPSDTQYF
J: TRBJ2-4; V: TRBV29-1; size: few; CDR3: CSVSGTEDLLAKNIQYF
J: TRBJ2-7; V: TRBV27; size: few; CDR3: CASSLSPGTSGSLEQYF
J: TRBJ1-1; V: TRBV7-9; size: few; CDR3: CAESRVGSTEAFF
J: TRBJ2-3; V: TRBV21-1; size: few; CDR3: CASSNVASEASSTDTQYF
J: TRBJ2-5; V: TRBV20-1; size: NA; CDR3: CSARGRRQWPEETQYF
J: TRBJ1-6; V: TRBV11-1; size: few; CDR3: CASSRSGTGGNSPLHF
J: TRBJ2-5; V: TRBV4-2; size: few; CDR3: CASSQEGNSQETQYF
J: TRBJ2-1; V: TRBV4-1; size: NA; CDR3: CASSQVATAFNEQFF